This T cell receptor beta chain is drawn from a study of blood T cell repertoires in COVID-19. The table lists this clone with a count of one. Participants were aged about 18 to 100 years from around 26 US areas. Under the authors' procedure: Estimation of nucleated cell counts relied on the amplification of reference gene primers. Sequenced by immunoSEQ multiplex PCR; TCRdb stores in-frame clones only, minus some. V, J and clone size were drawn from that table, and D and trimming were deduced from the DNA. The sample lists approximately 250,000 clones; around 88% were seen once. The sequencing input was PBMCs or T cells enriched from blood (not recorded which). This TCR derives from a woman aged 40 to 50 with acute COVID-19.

The CDR3 region is CASSGFTEADQPQHF. CDR3 bases: TGTGCCAGCAGCGGCTTCACGGAGGCGGATCAGCCCCAGCATTTT. V is TRBV5-6 and J is TRBJ1-5, with D hard to call. Germline V CDR1 and CDR2: SGHDT, YYEEEE. Trimming shortened V by 4 bases and J by 5 bases, and 16 bases separated the two germline ends. There are 15 residues in the CDR3.